This entry is about one T cell receptor beta chain. The antigen is undetermined. TCRdb keeps only in-frame clones here, not all; method: immunoSEQ multiplex PCR. The top ten hold around 1.1% of the sample, which has around 2,000,000 clones, less than 95% seen once. CD45RO-negative cells were positively selected for CCR7, leaving out terminally differentiated effector memory CD45RA+ cells. Recent acute infections and vaccinations were absent in the healthy HIV-negative adult donors. Each donor was a Caucasian adult residing in Nashville, Tennessee. This sample is part of a study of shared clonotypes between healthy human individuals. Germline lookup yields CDR1 SGDLS and CDR2 YYNGEE. The CDR3 is 15 amino acids. The trim removed 3 bases at V and 1 base at J, leaving 7 bases unmatched. Regarding the study as a whole: Among the subsets, naive ones generally showed larger estimated richness than memory ones.

The clonotype comes from a young man in good health. This chain joins TRBV9 and TRBJ2-7, with 7 nucleotides matching TRBD1. The material sequenced was naive CD8+ T cells sorted from blood. This CDR3 is CASSASRQGSYEQYF. The CDR3 nucleotides are TGTGCCAGCAGCGCTTCGAGACAGGGATCCTACGAGCAGTACTTC.